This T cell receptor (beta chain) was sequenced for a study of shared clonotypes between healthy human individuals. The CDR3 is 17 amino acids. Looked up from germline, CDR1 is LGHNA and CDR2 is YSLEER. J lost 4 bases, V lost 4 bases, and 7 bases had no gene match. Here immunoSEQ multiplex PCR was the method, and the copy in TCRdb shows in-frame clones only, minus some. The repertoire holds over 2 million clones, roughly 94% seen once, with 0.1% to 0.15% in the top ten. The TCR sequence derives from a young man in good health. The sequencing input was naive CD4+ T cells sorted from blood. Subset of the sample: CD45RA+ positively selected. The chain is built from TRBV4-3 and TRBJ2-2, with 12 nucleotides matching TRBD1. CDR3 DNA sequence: TGCGCCAGCAGCCTATCCGGGACAGGGGGCTTCACCGGGGAGCTGTTTTTT. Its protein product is CASSLSGTGGFTGELFF.